This TCR beta chain is drawn from a study of T cells in Graves' hyperthyroidism and ophthalmopathy. Notes on the study in general: Most thyroid-expanded clonotypes above 0.001 were also found in blood.

The study based diagnoses on clinical symptoms, serum thyroxine and TRAb, thyroid ultrasound and orbital computed tomography. This clonotype was counted only a few times. Antigen unknown. The source material, RNA transcripts, was used to amplify TCR beta CDR3 regions. Primed by the HTBI set, a first-round RT-PCR was run on the TCR CDR3. TCRdb re-analysed the multiplex PCR reads in MiXCR, keeping a single row per CDR3 protein. Among around 300,000 distinct CDR3 sequences listed, less than 30% were seen once. The sample was blood. The clonotype was recovered from a man between 40 and 49 years old with Graves' hyperthyroidism that later progressed to Graves' ophthalmopathy.

CDR3 in amino acids: CASSPQGASSGANVLTF. In nucleotides, the CDR3 is TGTGCCAGCTCACCTCAGGGGGCTAGCTCTGGGGCCAACGTCCTGACTTTC. The genes are TRBV18 and TRBJ2-6; 8 bases match TRBD1. V was clipped by 3 bases and J by 0 bases; unmatched bases: 4. The CDR3 sequence is 17 residues long. Germline V gene sequence: CDR1 KGHSH, CDR2 LQKENI.